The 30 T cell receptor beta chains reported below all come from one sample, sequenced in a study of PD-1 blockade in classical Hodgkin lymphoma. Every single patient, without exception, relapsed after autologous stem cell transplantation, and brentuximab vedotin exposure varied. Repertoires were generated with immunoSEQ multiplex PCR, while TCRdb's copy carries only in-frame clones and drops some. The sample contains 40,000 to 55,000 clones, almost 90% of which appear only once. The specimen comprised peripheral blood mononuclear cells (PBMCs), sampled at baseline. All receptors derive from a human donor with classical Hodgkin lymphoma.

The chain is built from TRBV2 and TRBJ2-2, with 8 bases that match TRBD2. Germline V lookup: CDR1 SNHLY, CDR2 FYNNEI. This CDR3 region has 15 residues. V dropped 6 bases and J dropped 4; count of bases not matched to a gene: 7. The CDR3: CASSSAGVVTGELFF. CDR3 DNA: TGTGCCAGCAGCTCAGCGGGGGTTGTCACCGGGGAGCTGTTTTTT.

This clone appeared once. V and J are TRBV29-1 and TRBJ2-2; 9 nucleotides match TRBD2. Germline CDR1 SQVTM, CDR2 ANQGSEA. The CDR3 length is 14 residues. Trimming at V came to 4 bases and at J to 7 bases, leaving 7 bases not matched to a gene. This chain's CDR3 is CSVVPGLADGELFF. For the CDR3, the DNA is TGCAGCGTTGTGCCGGGACTAGCTGACGGGGAGCTGTTTTTT.

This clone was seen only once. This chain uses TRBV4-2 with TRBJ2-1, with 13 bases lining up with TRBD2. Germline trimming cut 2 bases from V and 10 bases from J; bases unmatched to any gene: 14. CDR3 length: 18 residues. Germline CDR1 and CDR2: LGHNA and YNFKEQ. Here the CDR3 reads CASSQPPPGLAGVGEQFF. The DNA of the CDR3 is TGTGCCAGCAGCCAACCCCCCCCCGGACTAGCGGGAGTTGGGGAGCAGTTCTTC.

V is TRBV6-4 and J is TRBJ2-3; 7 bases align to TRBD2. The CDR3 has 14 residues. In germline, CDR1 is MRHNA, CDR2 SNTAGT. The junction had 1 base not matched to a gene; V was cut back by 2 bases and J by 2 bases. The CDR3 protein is CASSDGRATDTQYF. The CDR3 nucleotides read TGTGCCAGCAGTGACGGGAGGGCCACAGATACGCAGTATTTT.

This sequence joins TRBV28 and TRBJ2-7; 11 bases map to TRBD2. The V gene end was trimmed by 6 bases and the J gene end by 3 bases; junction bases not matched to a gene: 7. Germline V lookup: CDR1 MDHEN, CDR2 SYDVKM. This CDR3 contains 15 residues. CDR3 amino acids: CASSTLGLAGYEQYF. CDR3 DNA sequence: TGTGCCAGCAGCACTCTTGGACTAGCGGGCTACGAGCAGTACTTC.

CDR3 in amino acids: CASSYLTGHATNEKLFF. CDR3 sequence (DNA): TGCGCCAGCAGCTACCTGACAGGGCATGCAACTAATGAAAAACTGTTTTTT. The rearrangement uses TRBV5-1 and TRBJ1-4; TRBD1 agrees at 7 bases. Germline V gene sequence: CDR1 SGHRS, CDR2 YFSETQ. The length of the CDR3 is 17 residues. V lost 3 bases, J lost 0 bases, and 8 bases stayed unmatched.

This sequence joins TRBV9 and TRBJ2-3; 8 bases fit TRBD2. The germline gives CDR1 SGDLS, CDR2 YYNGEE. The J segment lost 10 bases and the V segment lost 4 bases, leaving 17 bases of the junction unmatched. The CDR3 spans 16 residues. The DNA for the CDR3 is TGTGCCAGCAGCCACCCCAAGTCGGGGGGGTCCGGGGCGCAGTATTTT. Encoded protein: CASSHPKSGGSGAQYF. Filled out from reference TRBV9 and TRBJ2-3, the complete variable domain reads DSGVTQTPKHLITATGQRVTLRCSPRSGDLSVYWYQQSLDQGLQFLIQYYNGEERAKGNILERFSAQQFPDLHSELNLSSLELGDSALYFCASSHPKSGGSGAQYFGPGTRLTVL.

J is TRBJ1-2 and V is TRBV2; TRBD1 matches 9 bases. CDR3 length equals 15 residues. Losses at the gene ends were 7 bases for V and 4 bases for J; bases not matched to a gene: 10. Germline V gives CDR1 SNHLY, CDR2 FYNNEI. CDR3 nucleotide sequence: TGTGCCAGCATGCCCGTAGGACAGGGGTTCTATGGCTACACCTTC. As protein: CASMPVGQGFYGYTF.

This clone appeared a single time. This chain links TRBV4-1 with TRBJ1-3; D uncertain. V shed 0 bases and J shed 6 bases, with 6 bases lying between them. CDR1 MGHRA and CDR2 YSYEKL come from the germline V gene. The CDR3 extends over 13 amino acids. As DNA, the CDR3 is TGCGCCAGCAGCCAAGATCCGGCAAACACCATATATTTT. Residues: CASSQDPANTIYF.

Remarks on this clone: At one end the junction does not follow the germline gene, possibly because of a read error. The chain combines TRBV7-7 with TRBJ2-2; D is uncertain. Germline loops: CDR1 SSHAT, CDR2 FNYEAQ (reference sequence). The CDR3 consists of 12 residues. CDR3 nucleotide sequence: TGTGCTAGCAGCCCCGCCGCAGGGGAGCTGTTTTTT. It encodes CASSPAAGELFF.

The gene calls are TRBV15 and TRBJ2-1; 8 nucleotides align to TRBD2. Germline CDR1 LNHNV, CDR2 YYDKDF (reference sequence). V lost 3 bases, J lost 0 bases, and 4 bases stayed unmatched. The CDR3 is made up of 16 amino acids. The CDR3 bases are TGTGCCACCAGCAGCCCGGGGGGGCCCTCCTACAATGAGCAGTTCTTC. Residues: CATSSPGGPSYNEQFF.

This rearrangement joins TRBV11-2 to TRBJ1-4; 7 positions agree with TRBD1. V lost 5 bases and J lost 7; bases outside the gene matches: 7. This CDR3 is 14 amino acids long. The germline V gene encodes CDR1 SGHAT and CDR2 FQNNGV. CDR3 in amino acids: CASSPDRVGEKLFF. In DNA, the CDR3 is TGTGCCAGCAGCCCCGACAGGGTGGGTGAAAAACTGTTTTTT.

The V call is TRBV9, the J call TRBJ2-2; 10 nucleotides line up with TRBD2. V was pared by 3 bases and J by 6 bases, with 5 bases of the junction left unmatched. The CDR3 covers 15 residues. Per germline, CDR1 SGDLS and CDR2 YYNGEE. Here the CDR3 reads CASSGLAGDPGELFF. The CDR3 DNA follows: TGTGCCAGCAGCGGCCTAGCGGGAGATCCCGGGGAGCTGTTTTTT. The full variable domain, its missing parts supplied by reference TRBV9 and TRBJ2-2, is DSGVTQTPKHLITATGQRVTLRCSPRSGDLSVYWYQQSLDQGLQFLIQYYNGEERAKGNILERFSAQQFPDLHSELNLSSLELGDSALYFCASSGLAGDPGELFFGEGSRLTVL.

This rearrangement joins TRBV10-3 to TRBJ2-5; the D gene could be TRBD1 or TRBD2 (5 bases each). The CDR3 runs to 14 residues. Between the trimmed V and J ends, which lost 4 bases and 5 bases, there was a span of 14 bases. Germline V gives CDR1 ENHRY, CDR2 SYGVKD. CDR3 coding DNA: TGTGCCATCAGTGGCGCGAGGGGATGGGAGACCCAGTACTTC. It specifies CAISGARGWETQYF.

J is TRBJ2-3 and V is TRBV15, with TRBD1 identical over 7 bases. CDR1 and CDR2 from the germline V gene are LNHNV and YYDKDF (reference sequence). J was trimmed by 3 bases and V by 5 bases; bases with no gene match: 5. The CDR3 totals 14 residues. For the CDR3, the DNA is TGTGCCACCAGCGGGAGACAGGGTACAGATACGCAGTATTTT. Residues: CATSGRQGTDTQYF. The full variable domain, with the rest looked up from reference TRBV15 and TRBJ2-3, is DAMVIQNPRYQVTQFGKPVTLSCSQTLNHNVMYWYQQKSSQAPKLLFHYYDKDFNNEADTPDNFQSRRPNTSFCFLDIRSPGLGDTAMYLCATSGRQGTDTQYFGPGTRLTVL.

For the CDR3, the DNA is TGTGCCAGCAGCTTGGTTCTGGGGGGAAACACCATATATTTT. This encodes CASSLVLGGNTIYF. The chain couples TRBV5-5 to TRBJ1-3; D is unclear. Per the germline V gene, CDR1 is SGHKS and CDR2 is YYEKEE (reference sequence). The V and J ends lost 0 bases and 4 bases respectively, with 8 bases between them. CDR3 length: 14 residues.

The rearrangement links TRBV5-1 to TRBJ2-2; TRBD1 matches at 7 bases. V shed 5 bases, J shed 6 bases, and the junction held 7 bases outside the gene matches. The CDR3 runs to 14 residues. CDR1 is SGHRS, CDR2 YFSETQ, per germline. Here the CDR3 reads CASSFRQGAGELFF. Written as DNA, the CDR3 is TGCGCCAGCAGTTTTAGACAGGGCGCCGGGGAGCTGTTTTTT.

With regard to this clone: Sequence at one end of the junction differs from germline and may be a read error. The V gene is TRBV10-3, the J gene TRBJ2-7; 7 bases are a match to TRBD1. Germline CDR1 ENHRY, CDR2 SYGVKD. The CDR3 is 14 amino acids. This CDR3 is CAIRPPGQSYKQYF. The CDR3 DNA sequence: TGTGCCATCAGACCCCCGGGACAGAGCTACAAGCAGTACTTC.

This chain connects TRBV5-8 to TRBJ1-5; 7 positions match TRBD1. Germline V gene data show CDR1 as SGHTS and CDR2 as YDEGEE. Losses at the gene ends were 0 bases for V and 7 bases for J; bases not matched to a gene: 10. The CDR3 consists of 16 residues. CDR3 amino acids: CASSLAGTVFGQPQHF. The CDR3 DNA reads TGTGCCAGCAGCTTGGCGGGGACAGTTTTCGGCCAGCCCCAGCATTTT.

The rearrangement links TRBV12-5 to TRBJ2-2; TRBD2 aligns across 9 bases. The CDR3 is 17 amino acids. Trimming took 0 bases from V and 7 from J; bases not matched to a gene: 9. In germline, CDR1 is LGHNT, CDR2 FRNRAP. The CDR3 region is CASGLVLSGRINGELFF. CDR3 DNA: TGTGCTAGTGGTTTGGTACTAAGCGGGAGGATAAACGGGGAGCTGTTTTTT.

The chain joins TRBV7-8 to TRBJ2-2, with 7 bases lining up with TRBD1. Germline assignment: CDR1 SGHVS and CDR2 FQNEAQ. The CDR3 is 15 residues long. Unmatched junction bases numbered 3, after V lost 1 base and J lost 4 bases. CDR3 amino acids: CASSLEGARTGELFF. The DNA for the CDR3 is TGTGCCAGCAGCTTAGAGGGGGCGCGCACCGGGGAGCTGTTTTTT.

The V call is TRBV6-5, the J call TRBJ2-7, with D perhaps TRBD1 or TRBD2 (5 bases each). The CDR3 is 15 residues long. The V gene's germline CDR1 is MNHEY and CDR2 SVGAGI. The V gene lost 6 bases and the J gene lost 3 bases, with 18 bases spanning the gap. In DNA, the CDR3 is TGTGCCAGCAGCCCGGGACGGCTGTTAGGCTACGAGCAGTACTTC. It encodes CASSPGRLLGYEQYF.

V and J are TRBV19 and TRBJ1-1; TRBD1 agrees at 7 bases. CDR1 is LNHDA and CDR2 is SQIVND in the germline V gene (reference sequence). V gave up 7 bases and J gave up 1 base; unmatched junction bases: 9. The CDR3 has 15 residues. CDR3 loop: CASTPAGTANTEAFF. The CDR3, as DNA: TGTGCCAGTACCCCAGCCGGGACAGCGAACACTGAAGCTTTCTTT.

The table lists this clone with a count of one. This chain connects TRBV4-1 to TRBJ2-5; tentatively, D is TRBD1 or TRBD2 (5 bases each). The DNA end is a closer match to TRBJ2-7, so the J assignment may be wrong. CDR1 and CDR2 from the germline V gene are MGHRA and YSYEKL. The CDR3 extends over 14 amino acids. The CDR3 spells CASSQEGLGDEQYF. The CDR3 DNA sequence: TGCGCCAGCAGCCAAGAAGGGTTGGGGGACGAGCAGTACTTC.

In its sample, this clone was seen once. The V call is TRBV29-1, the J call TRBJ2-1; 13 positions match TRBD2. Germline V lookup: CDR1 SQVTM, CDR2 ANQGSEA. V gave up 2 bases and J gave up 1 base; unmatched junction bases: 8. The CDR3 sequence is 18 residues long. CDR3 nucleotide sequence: TGCAGCGTTGAACACCTGACTAGCGGGGGGTATTCCTACAATGAGCAGTTCTTC. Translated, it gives CSVEHLTSGGYSYNEQFF.

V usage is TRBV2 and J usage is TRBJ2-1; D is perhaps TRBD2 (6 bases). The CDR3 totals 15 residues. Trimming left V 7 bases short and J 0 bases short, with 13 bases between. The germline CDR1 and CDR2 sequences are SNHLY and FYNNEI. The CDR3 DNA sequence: TGTGCCAGCAAGGTTAGCGGCCCCTCCTACAATGAGCAGTTCTTC. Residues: CASKVSGPSYNEQFF.

CDR3 sequence (DNA): TGTGCCAGCAGCCAAGCTCCAACAGATACGCAGTATTTT. Translating it yields CASSQAPTDTQYF. The chain employs TRBV4-2 and TRBJ2-3; D remains ambiguous. The CDR3 is 13 residues long. From germline, CDR1 is LGHNA and CDR2 YNFKEQ. V dropped 1 base and J dropped 3 bases, with 5 bases sitting between them.

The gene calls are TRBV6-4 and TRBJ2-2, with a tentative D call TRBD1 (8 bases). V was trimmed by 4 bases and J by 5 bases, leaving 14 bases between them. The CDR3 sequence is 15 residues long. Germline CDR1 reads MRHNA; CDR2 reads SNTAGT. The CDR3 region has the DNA TGTGCCAGCAGTGCCGGACAGGGAGGGACCGGGGAGCTGTTTTTT. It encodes CASSAGQGGTGELFF.

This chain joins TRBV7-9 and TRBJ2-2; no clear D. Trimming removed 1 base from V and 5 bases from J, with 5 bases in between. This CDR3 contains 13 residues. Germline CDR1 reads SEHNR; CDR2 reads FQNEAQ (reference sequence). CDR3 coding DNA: TGTGCCAGCAGCTTAGTCCAGACCGGGGAGCTGTTTTTT. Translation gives CASSLVQTGELFF.

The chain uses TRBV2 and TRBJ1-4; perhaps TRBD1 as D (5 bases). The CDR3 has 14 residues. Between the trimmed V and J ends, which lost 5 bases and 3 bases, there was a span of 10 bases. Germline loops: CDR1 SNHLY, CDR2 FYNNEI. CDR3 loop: CASSLGVANEKLFF. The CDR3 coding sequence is TGTGCCAGCAGTTTAGGGGTAGCTAATGAAAAACTGTTTTTT.